What follows are 22 T cell receptor beta chains derived from one specimen sequenced in a study of blood T cell repertoires in COVID-19 (dated by TCRdb to the early 2020s). The protocol used for the library was the immunoSEQ multiplex PCR assay. Here the immuneACCESS table is served through TCRdb, limited to in-frame sequences with V and J called. Missing clones are a known gap in these copies; in checked studies unresolved V genes cover under half, and the rest lacks a known reason. Recorded for this sample are 65,000 or so clones; about nine tenths of them occurred a single time. 10% of the sample comes from the top ten. Sequenced: peripheral blood. The receptor set was obtained from a human donor with acute or convalescent COVID-19. The donor label of this sample is uncertain.

This rearrangement joins TRBV9 to TRBJ2-5, with 12 bases fitting TRBD1. The CDR3 loop spans 15 amino acids. V was pared by 3 bases and J by 5 bases, with 5 bases of the junction left unmatched. Germline CDR1 SGDLS, CDR2 YYNGEE. Here the CDR3 DNA reads TGTGCCAGCAGCGCCCGGGACAGGGGGCCGGAGACCCAGTACTTC. Its protein product is CASSARDRGPETQYF.

This chain connects TRBV2 to TRBJ1-2; D may be TRBD1 (5 bases). The ends were cut back, 4 bases at V and 4 bases at J, with 10 bases in the middle. The CDR3 length is 13 residues. The germline CDR1 and CDR2 sequences are SNHLY and FYNNEI. CDR3 nucleotide sequence: TGTGCCAGCAGTGCCGACAGTGGCTATGGCTACACCTTC. This codes for CASSADSGYGYTF.

This chain uses TRBV9 with TRBJ2-1; TRBD1 might be the D (6 bases). Germline lookup yields CDR1 SGDLS and CDR2 YYNGEE. Trimming pared 0 bases from V and 5 bases from J, leaving 6 bases between. The CDR3 sequence is 13 residues long. The CDR3 sequence: CASSVGDNNEQFF. For the CDR3, the DNA is TGTGCCAGCAGCGTAGGGGACAACAATGAGCAGTTCTTC.

The J gene is TRBJ2-1, the V gene TRBV11-3; 9 nucleotides agree with TRBD1. Germline values: CDR1 SGHNT, CDR2 YENEEA. J lost 2 bases, V lost 3 bases, and 2 bases had no gene match. The CDR3 has 15 amino acids. The CDR3 is CASSLGQGTYNEQFF. The CDR3 bases are TGTGCCAGCAGCTTGGGACAGGGCACCTACAATGAGCAGTTCTTC.

The V and J genes are TRBV13 and TRBJ1-1; no firm D call. Per germline, CDR1 PRHDT and CDR2 FYEKMQ (reference sequence). The CDR3 runs 14 residues. V shed 6 bases and J shed 3 bases, with 14 bases lying between them. CDR3 sequence: CASSFRSGYTEAFF. In DNA form, the CDR3 reads TGTGCCAGCAGTTTCCGGAGTGGATACACTGAAGCTTTCTTT.

The chain carries TRBV3-1 (or the pseudogene TRBV3-2) and TRBJ1-1; 7 bases are a match to TRBD1. V shed 5 bases, J shed 0 bases, and the junction held 3 bases outside the gene matches. CDR3 length equals 14 residues. CDR1 and CDR2 (germline): LGHDT, YNNKEL (reference sequence). CDR3 nucleotides: TGTGCCAGCAGCGCCACAGGGGTGAACACTGAAGCTTTCTTT. Amino acids: CASSATGVNTEAFF.

The chain couples TRBV29-1 to TRBJ1-1; weak D call: TRBD1 (6 bases). The V gene lost 4 bases and the J gene lost 0 bases, with 9 bases spanning the gap. CDR1 and CDR2 from the germline V gene are SQVTM and ANQGSEA. The CDR3 runs to 13 residues. The CDR3 sequence is CSVVDRLNTEAFF. CDR3 nucleotides: TGCAGCGTTGTCGACAGGCTGAACACTGAAGCTTTCTTT.

V is TRBV7-9 and J is TRBJ1-1; D is possibly TRBD1 (5 bases). The CDR3 has 15 amino acids. Germline V gene data show CDR1 as SEHNR and CDR2 as FQNEAQ (reference sequence). V was shortened by 6 bases and J by 0 bases, with 14 bases between the two germline ends. The CDR3: CASRRNAQVNTEAFF. The CDR3 DNA follows: TGTGCCAGCAGGAGAAACGCACAGGTGAACACTGAAGCTTTCTTT.

This clone was seen once. The rearrangement links TRBV6-5 to TRBJ1-1; D remains unclear. CDR1 MNHEY and CDR2 SVGAGI come from the germline V gene. V dropped 11 bases and J dropped 4 bases, with 17 bases sitting between them. The CDR3 runs to 13 residues. In DNA, the CDR3 is TGTGCCTCGCGCCCTGGGAGGGTCACTGAAGCTTTCTTT. This translates into CASRPGRVTEAFF.

The chain has TRBV27 and TRBJ2-5, with 14 bases identical to TRBD2. This CDR3 has 16 residues. The ends lost 6 bases at V and 5 bases at J; junction bases unmatched: 8. Germline CDR1 and CDR2: MNHEY and SMNVEV (reference sequence). The CDR3 DNA follows: TGTGCCAGCAGCAACCCGACTAGCGGGAGGGGGGAGACCCAGTACTTC. Residues: CASSNPTSGRGETQYF.

The chain is built from TRBV18 and TRBJ2-7, with 9 bases that match TRBD2. The CDR3 totals 15 residues. Germline-derived CDR1 and CDR2 are KGHSH and LQKENI. V shed 8 bases, J shed 3 bases, and the junction held 11 bases outside the gene matches. The CDR3 DNA sequence: TGTGCCAGCACGCGGGGGGGGCAGGGAAACTACGAGCAGTACTTC. Its translation is CASTRGGQGNYEQYF.

CDR3 sequence (DNA): TGTGCCAGCAGCGTAGGTGGTGGACAGGGGGGGACTGAAGCTTTCTTT. Amino acid sequence: CASSVGGGQGGTEAFF. The rearrangement uses TRBV9 and TRBJ1-1; 10 nucleotides line up with TRBD1. The CDR3 spans 16 residues. After removal of 0 bases from V and 5 bases from J, the junction contained 7 bases not matched to a gene. CDR1 SGDLS and CDR2 YYNGEE come from the germline V gene.

Comments on this clone: A read error may account for a junction end that differs from germline. The genes are TRBV2 and TRBJ2-5; D unclear. From germline, CDR1 is SNHLY and CDR2 FYNNEI. The CDR3 spans 13 residues. CDR3 protein: CASRLTAQDTQYF. The CDR3 DNA reads TGTGCCAGCAGGTTAACAGCCCAAGACACCCAGTACTTC. The full variable domain, with the rest looked up from reference TRBV2 and TRBJ2-5, is EPEVTQTPSHQVTQMGQEVILRCVPISNHLYFYWYRQILGQKVEFLVSFYNNEISEKSEIFDDQFSVERPDGSNFTLKIRSTKLEDSAMYFCASRLTAQDTQYFGPGTRLLVL.

The gene calls are TRBV29-1 and TRBJ2-1; 10 bases are a match to TRBD1. After removal of 8 bases from V and 6 bases from J, the junction contained 7 bases not matched to a gene. Germline V gives CDR1 SQVTM, CDR2 ANQGSEA. This CDR3 comprises 13 residues. The CDR3 is CSQTGQGFNEQFF. For the CDR3, the DNA is TGCAGCCAGACGGGACAGGGGTTCAATGAGCAGTTCTTC.

For this clone: Other DNA sequences in this specimen translate into the identical CDR3. The chain is built from TRBV29-1 and TRBJ1-2; 7 positions agree with TRBD1. Losses at the gene ends were 6 bases for V and 4 bases for J; bases not matched to a gene: 2. In germline, CDR1 is SQVTM, CDR2 ANQGSEA. The CDR3 has 11 amino acids. Here the CDR3 DNA reads TGCAGCGTCGGGACAGTCTATGGCTACACCTTC. It yields the protein CSVGTVYGYTF. Using reference TRBV29-1 and TRBJ1-2 for the parts outside the CDR3, the full variable domain is SAVISQKPSRDICQRGTSLTIQCQVDSQVTMMFWYRQQPGQSLTLIATANQGSEATYESGFVIDKFPISRPNLTFSTLTVSNMSPEDSSIYLCSVGTVYGYTFGSGTRLTVV.

The V call is TRBV18, the J call TRBJ1-6; 8 bases align to TRBD1. Per the germline V gene, CDR1 is KGHSH and CDR2 is LQKENI. The trim removed 4 bases at V and 6 bases at J, leaving 11 bases unmatched. The CDR3 length is 17 residues. CDR3 sequence: CASSLGTGKGLNSPLHF. DNA for the CDR3: TGTGCCAGCTCACTGGGGACAGGAAAGGGCCTTAATTCACCCCTCCACTTT.

The V gene is TRBV7-2, the J gene TRBJ1-1; 8 positions agree with TRBD1. There are 14 residues in the CDR3. Germline values: CDR1 SGHTA, CDR2 FQGNSA. V trimming: 3 bases; J trimming: 4 bases; junction bases outside the gene matches: 4. The CDR3 reads CASSLQGARTEAFF. CDR3 sequence (DNA): TGTGCCAGCAGCTTGCAGGGGGCGCGCACTGAAGCTTTCTTT.

The V and J genes are TRBV5-1 and TRBJ2-7; TRBD2 agrees at 9 bases. The V segment lost 2 bases and the J segment 3 bases; nucleotides outside the gene matches: 0. The CDR3 consists of 13 residues. Germline V lookup: CDR1 SGHRS, CDR2 YFSETQ. This CDR3 reads CASSFSGSYEQYF. The CDR3 DNA reads as TGCGCCAGCAGCTTTAGCGGGAGCTACGAGCAGTACTTC.

The gene calls are TRBV2 and TRBJ1-4; D remains unclear. There are 14 residues in the CDR3. Trimming shortened V by 4 bases and J by 7 bases, and 13 bases separated the two germline ends. The germline gives CDR1 SNHLY, CDR2 FYNNEI. CDR3 protein: CASSAGSEGEKLFF. CDR3 bases: TGTGCCAGCAGTGCCGGATCGGAGGGTGAAAAACTGTTTTTT.

The chain combines TRBV28 with TRBJ2-5; 13 positions agree with TRBD2. V trimming: 10 bases; J trimming: 1 base; junction bases outside the gene matches: 3. Germline V CDR1 and CDR2: MDHEN, SYDVKM. The CDR3 consists of 14 residues. CDR3 sequence reads: CAIRLAGGQETQYF. CDR3 nucleotide sequence: TGTGCCATCCGACTAGCGGGAGGCCAAGAGACCCAGTACTTC.

This clone appeared once. The chain links TRBV18 to TRBJ1-3, with D possibly being TRBD1 (6 bases). CDR1 and CDR2 (germline): KGHSH, LQKENI. The CDR3 extends over 14 amino acids. V dropped 2 bases and J dropped 7 bases, with 12 bases sitting between them. The CDR3: CASSPAAQGNTIYF. CDR3 coding DNA: TGTGCCAGCTCACCAGCGGCTCAGGGGAACACCATATATTTT.

The rearrangement links TRBV5-8 to TRBJ2-5, with 11 bases matching TRBD1. Germline values: CDR1 SGHTS, CDR2 YDEGEE. The CDR3 loop spans 14 amino acids. Germline trimming cut 6 bases from V and 5 bases from J; bases unmatched to any gene: 6. The CDR3 spells CASTPDRGPETQYF. The CDR3 DNA is TGTGCCAGCACCCCGGACAGGGGGCCTGAGACCCAGTACTTC. The entire variable domain, with the rest obtained from reference TRBV5-8 and TRBJ2-5, is as follows: EAGVTQSPTHLIKTRGQQATLRCSPISGHTSVYWYQQALGLGLQFLLWYDEGEERNRGNFPPRFSGRQFPNYSSELNVNALELEDSALYLCASTPDRGPETQYFGPGTRLLVL.